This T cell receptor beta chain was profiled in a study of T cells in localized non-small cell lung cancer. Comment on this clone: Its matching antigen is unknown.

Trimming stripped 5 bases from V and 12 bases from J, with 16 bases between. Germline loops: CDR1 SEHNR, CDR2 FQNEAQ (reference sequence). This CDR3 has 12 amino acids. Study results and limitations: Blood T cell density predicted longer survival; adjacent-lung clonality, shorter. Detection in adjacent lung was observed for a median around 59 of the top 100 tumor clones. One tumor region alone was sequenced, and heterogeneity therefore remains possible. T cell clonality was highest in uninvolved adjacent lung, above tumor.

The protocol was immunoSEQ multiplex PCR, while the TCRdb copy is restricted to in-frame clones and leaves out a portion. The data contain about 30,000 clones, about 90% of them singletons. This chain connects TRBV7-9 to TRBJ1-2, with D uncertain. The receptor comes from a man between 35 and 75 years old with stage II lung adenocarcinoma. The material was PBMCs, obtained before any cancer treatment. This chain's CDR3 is CASSQERRENTF. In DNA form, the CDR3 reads TGTGCCAGCAGCCAGGAGCGCCGGGAAAACACCTTC.